The 21 T cell receptor beta chains below all came from one sample that was sequenced in a study of T-cell memory formation after mild COVID-19. TCRdb re-called the 5' RACE reads with MiXCR, one entry per CDR3 protein. Of nearly 250,000 distinct CDR3 sequences listed, 15% are singletons. The sequencing sample was made of PBMCs or a T cell subset sorted from them (not recorded which). The receptors originated from an adult woman who had mild COVID-19 (a few samples of this study predate the infection). Cell type and time point are not known.

This clonotype was detected a few times. The chain is built from TRBV5-1 and TRBJ2-1; a weak D match, TRBD2 (7 bases). Per the germline V gene, CDR1 is SGHRS and CDR2 is YFSETQ. The CDR3 runs 15 residues. The V end was cut by 4 bases, the J end by 7 bases, with 18 bases between. In nucleotides, the CDR3 is TGCGCCAGCAGCCCCCCGGAGGGGGGGCCAAATGAGCAGTTCTTC. It translates to CASSPPEGGPNEQFF.

This clonotype appeared a few times. The V call is TRBV12-3 or TRBV12-4, the J call TRBJ2-2, with unresolved D. This CDR3 is built from 16 residues. V shed 8 bases and J shed 6 bases, with 22 bases lying between them. The CDR3 DNA is TGTGCCAGCTTCTATAGGAAGGTGGTTGGGGCCGGGGAGCTGTTTTTT. It is translated as CASFYRKVVGAGELFF.

V usage is TRBV6-5 and J usage is TRBJ2-1; TRBD2 matches 14 bases. The CDR3 has 19 residues. The germline V gene encodes CDR1 MNHEY and CDR2 SVGAGI. The V and J ends lost 2 bases and 1 base, in that order; junction bases with no gene match: 7. CDR3 nucleotide sequence: TGTGCCAGCAGTTACCCTCCCGGGACTAGCGGGAGTTCCTACAATGAGCAGTTCTTC. It translates to CASSYPPGTSGSSYNEQFF.

This clonotype appeared a few times. At one end, the junction sequence differs from germline, possibly due to a read error. This rearrangement joins TRBV3-1 to TRBJ2-5, with 9 bases matching TRBD2. Germline V gene data show CDR1 as LGHDT and CDR2 as YNNKEL (reference sequence). CDR3 length: 13 amino acids. The CDR3 DNA sequence: TGTGCCAGCAGCCAAGGGGGGTCCGGGACTAGCCTGTTC. It translates to CASSQGGSGTSLF.

The table lists this clonotype with a few counts. V is TRBV12-3 or TRBV12-4 and J is TRBJ2-7, with unresolved D. V shed 5 bases and J shed 2 bases, with 16 bases lying between them. The CDR3 has 15 residues. The CDR3 nucleotides read TGTGCCAGCAGTCGGACGGCACAGCGAGCCTACGAGCAGTACTTC. Its translation is CASSRTAQRAYEQYF.

This chain links TRBV5-4 with TRBJ2-3; TRBD2 might be the D (6 bases). The V end was cut by 4 bases, the J end by 3 bases, with 15 bases between. The CDR3 length is 15 residues. Germline CDR1 SGHNT, CDR2 YYREEE (reference sequence). The CDR3 here is CASSQLAGITDTQYF. The CDR3 coding sequence is TGTGCCAGCAGCCAACTGGCGGGGATTACAGATACGCAGTATTTT.

The chain links TRBV19 to TRBJ1-1; no clear D gene. Germline values: CDR1 LNHDA, CDR2 SQIVND (reference sequence). The CDR3 has 11 amino acids. Trimming pared 7 bases from V and 8 bases from J, leaving 11 bases between. CDR3: CASKLYAEAFF. CDR3 nucleotide sequence: TGTGCCAGTAAGCTCTATGCCGAAGCTTTCTTT.

The gene calls are TRBV5-5 and TRBJ2-5; possible D gene TRBD1, 7 bases. CDR1 is SGHKS and CDR2 is YYEKEE in the germline V gene (reference sequence). V shed 4 bases and J shed 3 bases, with 16 bases lying between them. This CDR3 comprises 15 residues. As DNA, the CDR3 is TGTGCCAGCAGCCGTACAGGGGAGGACGAAGAGACCCAGTACTTC. This gives the protein CASSRTGEDEETQYF.

This clonotype was counted ten times or more. The genes are TRBV7-8 and TRBJ2-6; D gene uncertain. Germline V gene lookup returns CDR1 SGHVS and CDR2 FQNEAQ. The V gene lost 1 base and the J gene lost 3 bases, with 7 bases spanning the gap. This CDR3 is built from 15 residues. In DNA form, the CDR3 reads TGTGCCAGCAGCTTAGTGGGTTTTGGGGCCAACGTCCTGACTTTC. Its protein is CASSLVGFGANVLTF.

The table lists this clonotype with a few counts. This chain connects TRBV9 to TRBJ1-2; TRBD1 matches at 9 bases. Looked up from germline, CDR1 is SGDLS and CDR2 is YYNGEE. Trimming removed 1 base from V and 3 bases from J; junction bases left unmatched: 4. The CDR3 extends over 15 amino acids. CDR3 amino acids: CASSVRDRAHYGYTF. CDR3 coding DNA: TGTGCCAGCAGCGTAAGGGACAGGGCTCACTATGGCTACACCTTC. The full variable domain, its missing parts supplied by reference TRBV9 and TRBJ1-2, is DSGVTQTPKHLITATGQRVTLRCSPRSGDLSVYWYQQSLDQGLQFLIQYYNGEERAKGNILERFSAQQFPDLHSELNLSSLELGDSALYFCASSVRDRAHYGYTFGSGTRLTVV.

This clonotype was seen many times. The chain has TRBV7-9 and TRBJ2-3; D possibly corresponds to TRBD2 (6 bases). The CDR3 is 16 amino acids. The V end was cut by 3 bases, the J end by 1 base, with 14 bases between. Germline lookup yields CDR1 SEHNR and CDR2 FQNEAQ (reference sequence). The CDR3 DNA reads as TGTGCCAGCAGCTTTTGGCGGGGCTACGGCACAGATACGCAGTATTTT. Its translation is CASSFWRGYGTDTQYF.

This clonotype turned up a few times. The J gene is TRBJ2-7, the V gene TRBV14; TRBD2 matches 13 bases. The ends lost 4 bases at V and 4 bases at J; junction bases unmatched: 4. Per germline, CDR1 SGHDN and CDR2 FVKESK. The CDR3 is 15 residues long. This CDR3 is CASSRGTSGVYEQYF. For the CDR3, the DNA is TGTGCCAGCAGCCGCGGGACTAGCGGGGTTTACGAGCAGTACTTC.

Ten or more counts support this clonotype. V is TRBV9 and J is TRBJ2-3, with TRBD1 identical over 9 bases. V lost 4 bases and J lost 5; bases outside the gene matches: 5. CDR3 length equals 14 residues. Germline V gene sequence: CDR1 SGDLS, CDR2 YYNGEE. The CDR3 spells CASSSDRGGDTQYF. The CDR3 DNA sequence: TGTGCCAGCAGCTCGGACAGGGGAGGAGATACGCAGTATTTT.

This chain joins TRBV7-3 and TRBJ2-2; no firm D call. CDR1 is SGHTA, CDR2 FQGTGA, per germline. The CDR3 is 13 amino acids. V was cut by 4 bases and J by 5 bases, with 8 bases left in between. The CDR3 loop is CASSSGPTGELFF. Here the CDR3 DNA reads TGTGCCAGCAGCTCTGGACCTACCGGGGAGCTGTTTTTT.

This clonotype was detected a few times. V usage is TRBV27 and J usage is TRBJ2-6; D ambiguous. Germline V gene sequence: CDR1 MNHEY, CDR2 SMNVEV (reference sequence). V was trimmed by 5 bases and J by 0 bases, leaving 11 bases between them. This CDR3 is built from 16 residues. CDR3 sequence (DNA): TGTGCCAGCAGTCCCCGTATTGCCTCTGGGGCCAACGTCCTGACTTTC. It codes for CASSPRIASGANVLTF.

This clonotype was detected a few times. The chain couples TRBV7-8 to TRBJ1-5, with D perhaps matching TRBD1 (5 bases). The CDR3 covers 15 residues. Looked up from germline, CDR1 is SGHVS and CDR2 is FQNEAQ. Trimming removed 2 bases from V and 4 bases from J, with 12 bases in between. The CDR3 region has the DNA TGTGCCAGCAGCTTACTTAACCCAGGGAATCAGCCCCAGCATTTT. This encodes CASSLLNPGNQPQHF.

This clonotype has more than one count but fewer than ten. The chain recombines TRBV14 with TRBJ1-6; D uncertain. Germline V gene sequence: CDR1 SGHDN, CDR2 FVKESK. The CDR3 covers 14 residues. The V end was cut by 1 base, the J end by 7 bases, with 8 bases between. CDR3 nucleotides: TGTGCCAGCAGCCAAGTGACGTCCAATTCACCCCTCCACTTT. Protein: CASSQVTSNSPLHF. Full variable domain (outside the CDR3, taken from reference TRBV14 and TRBJ1-6): EAGVTQFPSHSVIEKGQTVTLRCDPISGHDNLYWYRRVMGKEIKFLLHFVKESKQDESGMPNNRFLAERTGGTYSTLKVQPAELEDSGVYFCASSQVTSNSPLHFGNGTRLTVT.

The V and J genes are TRBV25-1 and TRBJ2-6; tentatively, D is TRBD1 (5 bases). The CDR3 is made up of 15 amino acids. The germline gives CDR1 MGHDK, CDR2 SYGVNS. The V and J ends lost 6 bases and 2 bases respectively, with 11 bases between them. CDR3 protein: CASRLSGTGANVLTF. In DNA, the CDR3 is TGTGCCAGCAGACTATCAGGGACTGGGGCCAACGTCCTGACTTTC.

This clonotype was seen a few times. V is TRBV4-3 and J is TRBJ2-3; weak D call: TRBD1 (6 bases). There are 16 residues in the CDR3. CDR1 is LGHNA and CDR2 is YSLEER in the germline V gene. V was pared by 0 bases and J by 4 bases, with 14 bases between. DNA for the CDR3: TGCGCCAGCAGCCAAGAAACTTACAGGGTTGCAGATACGCAGTATTTT. This sequence encodes CASSQETYRVADTQYF.

This chain connects TRBV10-3 to TRBJ2-3; no clear D gene. The CDR3 loop spans 12 amino acids. Germline V gene data show CDR1 as ENHRY and CDR2 as SYGVKD. V was cut by 2 bases and J by 6 bases, with 6 bases left in between. In DNA form, the CDR3 reads TGTGCCATCAGTGAGGCCGTGGATACGCAGTATTTT. This encodes CAISEAVDTQYF.

This clonotype was recorded at least ten times. The chain combines TRBV5-1 with TRBJ2-7; D might be TRBD2 (6 bases). This CDR3 is built from 11 residues. Per the germline V gene, CDR1 is SGHRS and CDR2 is YFSETQ. Trimming cost V 4 bases and J 6 bases, with 8 bases left between them. The CDR3 nucleotides are TGCGCCAGCAGCCTGGAGGGCGAGCAGTACTTC. It specifies CASSLEGEQYF.